Below, 2 T cell receptor beta chains from the same sample are listed, as sequenced in a study of blood T cell repertoires in COVID-19. Sequencing used immunoSEQ multiplex PCR; TCRdb keeps in-frame clones, though not all of them. This sample carries over 110,000 clones, approximately 85% of them seen once, and the ten largest clones take 1.5% to 2%. The specimen sequenced was peripheral blood. These receptor sequences come from a man between 65 and 80 years old with acute or convalescent COVID-19.

The genes are TRBV29-1 and TRBJ2-1; D might be TRBD2 (6 bases). This CDR3 is built from 14 residues. Trimming removed 6 bases at V and 4 bases at J, with 16 bases between. From germline, CDR1 is SQVTM and CDR2 ANQGSEA. The CDR3: CSVPVGTRYNEQFF. The DNA for the CDR3 is TGCAGCGTCCCCGTTGGGACTCGATACAATGAGCAGTTCTTC.

The chain employs TRBV9 and TRBJ2-7, with 9 nucleotides matching TRBD1. The germline V gene encodes CDR1 SGDLS and CDR2 YYNGEE. The length of the CDR3 is 15 residues. V shed 4 bases, J shed 3 bases, and the junction held 8 bases outside the gene matches. For the CDR3, the DNA is TGTGCCAGCAGCCCGGACAGGGGTCGACTCTACGAGCAGTACTTC. It encodes CASSPDRGRLYEQYF.